These T cell receptor beta chains were read from a single sample in a study of blood T cells in healthy people across ages. Using its own MiXCR run on the 5' RACE reads, TCRdb lists one record per CDR3 protein. The sample has hundreds of thousands of distinct CDR3 sequences, less than 70% seen once. The sequenced sample consisted of blood. These receptors all stem from a man at least 80 years old in good health. Both conserved end residues are part of each CDR3. The D gene is left open where the match is weak. Size tells how often a clone was seen (once, few, many) or the class of an expanded clone, and some rows leave it out.

d_call	v_call	j_call	clone_size	cdr3_nt	cdr3_aa
TRBD1	TRBV10-1	TRBJ2-6	few	TGCGCCAGCAGTGAGTCCAGGGGGCCTGGGGCCAACGTCCTGACTTTC	CASSESRGPGANVLTF
-	TRBV10-3	TRBJ1-2	few	TGTGCCATCAGTCCGAGGGTGGACTCTTCCCGCTACACCTTC	CAISPRVDSSRYTF
-	TRBV28	TRBJ2-5	many	TGTGCCACATACCGGGGCTTTGGGGAGACCCAGTACTTC	CATYRGFGETQYF
TRBD1	TRBV4-1	TRBJ1-2	few	TGCGCCAGCAGCCCCGTCAGGTGGGACAGGGACTATGGCTACACCTTC	CASSPVRWDRDYGYTF
TRBD2	TRBV12-3/TRBV12-4	TRBJ2-1	few	TGTGCCAGCAGCCGACGGACTAGCGGGAGCAATGAGCAGTTCTTC	CASSRRTSGSNEQFF
TRBD1	TRBV5-1	TRBJ2-2	few	TGCGCCAGCAGCTTGACAGGGGACACCGGGGAGCTGTTTTTT	CASSLTGDTGELFF
TRBD2	TRBV6-5	TRBJ2-7	few	TGTGCCAGCAGTTACTCGGGTAGCGGGAGTGTCTACGAGCAGTACTTC	CASSYSGSGSVYEQYF
TRBD2	TRBV5-6	TRBJ2-7	-	TGTGCCAGCAGCTTGAGGACTAGCGGGAGGTTCCTTGTCCAAGAGGCCCAGTACTTC	CASSLRTSGRFLVQEAQYF
TRBD2	TRBV24-1	TRBJ2-1	-	TGTGTCACCAGTGATCCGGGACTAGCGGGAGGTGACACCTACAATGAGCAGTTCTTC	CVTSDPGLAGGDTYNEQFF
-	TRBV5-1	TRBJ2-1	-	TGCGCCAGCAGCTTGGCCGGGGCCGTGGGCTACAATGAGCAGTTCTTC	CASSLAGAVGYNEQFF
TRBD1	TRBV7-2	TRBJ1-5	-	TGTGCCAGCAGCTTATTTGGGACAGGGAATCAGCCCCAGCATTTT	CASSLFGTGNQPQHF
-	TRBV7-2	TRBJ2-7	few	TGTGCCAGCAGCTTAGCGGCTAGTGGCCCTAGGGTCCTTCAGTACTTC	CASSLAASGPRVLQYF
TRBD1	TRBV20-1	TRBJ2-3	-	TGCAGTGCCCCCGACAGGGCTAGCACAGATACGCGGTATTTT	CSAPDRASTDTRYF
-	TRBV9	TRBJ1-2	-	TGTGCCAGCAGCTCTTCGACAGTTTGGGTCTATGGCTACACCTTC	CASSSSTVWVYGYTF
-	TRBV6-2/TRBV6-3	TRBJ2-7	-	TGTGCCAGCAGTCGCAGGGAGCTAGCCTACGAGCAGAACTTC	CASSRRELAYEQNF
-	TRBV20-1	TRBJ1-5	few	TGCAGTGCTAGCGAGACAGGCGAAGACGGGCGGCCCCAGCATTTT	CSASETGEDGRPQHF
TRBD2	TRBV29-1	TRBJ2-7	once	TGCAGCGTTGAGAGCGGGGGCAGCTCCTACGAGCAGTACTTC	CSVESGGSSYEQYF
-	TRBV12-3/TRBV12-4	TRBJ1-5	-	TGTGCCAGCAGCCTAGGGGGGGAGGGACAGCCCCAGCATTTT	CASSLGGEGQPQHF
-	TRBV5-1	TRBJ2-7	-	TGCGCCAGCAGCCCCGGTAGGGGGGCAAGCTACGAGCAGTACTTC	CASSPGRGASYEQYF
-	TRBV24-1	TRBJ2-5	-	TGTGCCACCAGTGATTTGTCCCGGGGCCAGCAGTACTTC	CATSDLSRGQQYF
-	TRBV7-2	TRBJ2-3	-	TGTGCCAGCAGCCTACAGGGCCCCCCGAGCACAGATACGCAGTATTTT	CASSLQGPPSTDTQYF
-	TRBV7-9	TRBJ1-4	-	TGTGCCAGCAGCTTAGCGGCGGGGGCTAATGAAAAACTGTTTTTT	CASSLAAGANEKLFF
-	TRBV5-1	TRBJ2-7	-	TGCGCCAGCAGCGAGGCCGGCCAGGGGATATACGAGCAGTACTTC	CASSEAGQGIYEQYF
-	TRBV27	TRBJ2-7	once	TGTGCCAGCAGTTTTTTAACTGCCTCCGAGCAGTACTTC	CASSFLTASEQYF
TRBD2	TRBV7-2	TRBJ2-1	-	TGTGCCAGCAGCTGGGCGGGCGGGAGGGCTAGTGAGCAGTTCTTC	CASSWAGGRASEQFF
TRBD2	TRBV20-1	TRBJ2-4	few	TGCAGTGCTAGAGAACTAGCGGGTCTGCAAGCCAAAAACATTCAGTACTTC	CSARELAGLQAKNIQYF
-	TRBV28	TRBJ1-4	once	TGTGCCAGCAGTGTTAACGGTTATAATGAAAAACTGTTTTTT	CASSVNGYNEKLFF
-	TRBV5-5	TRBJ1-5	-	TGTGCCAGCAGTCTGAATGGGGACGGCAATCAGCCCCAGCATTTT	CASSLNGDGNQPQHF
TRBD2	TRBV6-6	TRBJ2-3	-	TGTGCTACGGGGTTAGCGGGACAAGATACGCAGTATTTT	CATGLAGQDTQYF